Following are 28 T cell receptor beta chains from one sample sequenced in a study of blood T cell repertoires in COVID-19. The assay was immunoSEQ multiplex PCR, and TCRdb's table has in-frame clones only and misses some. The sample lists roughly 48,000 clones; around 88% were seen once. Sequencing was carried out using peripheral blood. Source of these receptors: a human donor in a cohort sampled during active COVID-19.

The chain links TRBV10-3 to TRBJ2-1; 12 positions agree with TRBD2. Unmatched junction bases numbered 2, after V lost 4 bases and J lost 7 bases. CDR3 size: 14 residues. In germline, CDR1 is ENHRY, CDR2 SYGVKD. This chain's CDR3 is CAISGLAGVNEQFF. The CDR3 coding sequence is TGTGCCATCAGTGGACTAGCGGGGGTAAATGAGCAGTTCTTC.

This CDR3 is CASHDDRNYGYTF. The CDR3 DNA is TGTGCCAGCCACGACGACAGGAACTATGGCTACACCTTC. The chain carries TRBV18 and TRBJ1-2; perhaps TRBD1 as D (6 bases). The CDR3 totals 13 residues. Trimming stripped 8 bases from V and 2 bases from J, with 12 bases between. Germline loops: CDR1 KGHSH, CDR2 LQKENI.

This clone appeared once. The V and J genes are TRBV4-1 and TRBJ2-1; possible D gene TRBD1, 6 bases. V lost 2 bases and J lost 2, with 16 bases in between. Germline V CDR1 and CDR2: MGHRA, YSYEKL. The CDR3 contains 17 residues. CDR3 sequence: CASSQRFQGSPYNEQFF. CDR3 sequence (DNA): TGCGCCAGCAGCCAACGATTTCAGGGGTCGCCCTACAATGAGCAGTTCTTC.

The CDR3 region is CAWSAPLSGNTIYF. CDR3 in DNA: TGTGCCTGGAGTGCCCCTCTCTCTGGAAACACCATATATTTT. This chain connects TRBV30 to TRBJ1-3, with D unclear. V was shortened by 1 base and J by 0 bases, with 7 bases between the two germline ends. Germline V gene sequence: CDR1 GTSNPN, CDR2 SVGIG (reference sequence). The CDR3 length is 14 residues.

The CDR3 spells CASSLSGGAGTQYF. The CDR3 DNA reads as TGTGCCAGCAGCTTAAGCGGGGGGGCAGGGACGCAGTATTTT. The rearrangement links TRBV7-2 to TRBJ2-3; 10 positions agree with TRBD2. The CDR3 totals 14 residues. Losses at the gene ends were 2 bases for V and 9 bases for J; bases not matched to a gene: 5. Germline V lookup: CDR1 SGHTA, CDR2 FQGNSA.

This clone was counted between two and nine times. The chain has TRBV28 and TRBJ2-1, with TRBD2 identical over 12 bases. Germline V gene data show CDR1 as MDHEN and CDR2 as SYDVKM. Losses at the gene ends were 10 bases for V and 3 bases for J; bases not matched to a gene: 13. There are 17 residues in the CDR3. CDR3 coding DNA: TGTGCCACTAGCGGGGGGGCCTACGACGTTCGCTACAATGAGCAGTTCTTC. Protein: CATSGGAYDVRYNEQFF.

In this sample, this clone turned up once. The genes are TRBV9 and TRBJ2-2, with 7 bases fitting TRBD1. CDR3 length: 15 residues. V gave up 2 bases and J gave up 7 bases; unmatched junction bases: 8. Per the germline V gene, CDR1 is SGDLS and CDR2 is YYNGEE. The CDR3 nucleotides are TGTGCCAGCAGCGTCCAGGGGGATTCTCGCGGGGAGCTGTTTTTT. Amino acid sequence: CASSVQGDSRGELFF.

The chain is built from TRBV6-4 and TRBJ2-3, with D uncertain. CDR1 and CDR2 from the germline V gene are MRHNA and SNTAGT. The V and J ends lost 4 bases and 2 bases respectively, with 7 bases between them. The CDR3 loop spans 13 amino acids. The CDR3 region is CASSAQHTDTQYF. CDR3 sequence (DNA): TGTGCCAGCAGTGCCCAACACACAGATACGCAGTATTTT.

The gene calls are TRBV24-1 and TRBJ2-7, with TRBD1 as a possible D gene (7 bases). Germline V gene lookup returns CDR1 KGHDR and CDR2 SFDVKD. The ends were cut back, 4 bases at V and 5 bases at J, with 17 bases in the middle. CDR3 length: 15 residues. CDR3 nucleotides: TGTGCCACCAGTGAAGGGGGCCAGGGGGGCGACGAGCAGTACTTC. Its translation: CATSEGGQGGDEQYF.

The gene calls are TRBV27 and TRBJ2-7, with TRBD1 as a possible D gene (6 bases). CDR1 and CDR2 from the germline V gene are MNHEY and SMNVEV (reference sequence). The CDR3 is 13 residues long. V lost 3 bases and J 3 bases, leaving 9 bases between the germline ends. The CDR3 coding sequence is TGTGCCAGCAGTTTGAGGGGGAACTACGAGCAGTACTTC. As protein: CASSLRGNYEQYF.

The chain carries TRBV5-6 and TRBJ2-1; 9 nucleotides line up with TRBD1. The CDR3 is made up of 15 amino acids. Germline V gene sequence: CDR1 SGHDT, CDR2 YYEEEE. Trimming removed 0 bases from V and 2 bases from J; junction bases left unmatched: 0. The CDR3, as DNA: TGTGCCAGCAGCTTGGGGGACAGGGCCTACAATGAGCAGTTCTTC. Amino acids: CASSLGDRAYNEQFF.

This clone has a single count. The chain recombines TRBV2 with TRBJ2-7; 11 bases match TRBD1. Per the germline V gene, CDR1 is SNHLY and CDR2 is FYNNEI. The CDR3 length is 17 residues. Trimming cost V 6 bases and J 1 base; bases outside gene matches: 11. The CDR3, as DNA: TGTGCCAGCAGACCCGCCTCCGGGACAGGGGGTTCCTACGAGCAGTACTTC. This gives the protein CASRPASGTGGSYEQYF.

This CDR3 reads CASSPPKVQGETQYF. The CDR3 coding sequence is TGTGCCAGCTCACCACCGAAGGTCCAGGGAGAGACCCAGTACTTC. The chain is built from TRBV18 and TRBJ2-5; maybe TRBD1 (5 bases). Per the germline V gene, CDR1 is KGHSH and CDR2 is LQKENI. The CDR3 extends over 15 amino acids. V lost 0 bases and J lost 4, with 12 bases in between.

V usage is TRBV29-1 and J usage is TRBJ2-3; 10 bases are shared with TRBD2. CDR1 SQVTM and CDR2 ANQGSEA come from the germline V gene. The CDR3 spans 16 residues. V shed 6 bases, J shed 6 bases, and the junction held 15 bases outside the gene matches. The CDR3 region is CSVQGVAGGRGDTQYF. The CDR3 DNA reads TGCAGCGTCCAAGGGGTAGCGGGGGGCCGGGGGGATACGCAGTATTTT.

The CDR3 nucleotides are TGCGCCAGCAGCCGCCGGACAGGGGAGACCACAGATACGCAGTATTTT. It translates to CASSRRTGETTDTQYF. V is TRBV4-1 and J is TRBJ2-3; 9 positions match TRBD1. This CDR3 is 16 amino acids long. With 4 bases clipped from V and 2 bases from J, the junction kept 7 bases outside the gene matches. Germline V gene sequence: CDR1 MGHRA, CDR2 YSYEKL.

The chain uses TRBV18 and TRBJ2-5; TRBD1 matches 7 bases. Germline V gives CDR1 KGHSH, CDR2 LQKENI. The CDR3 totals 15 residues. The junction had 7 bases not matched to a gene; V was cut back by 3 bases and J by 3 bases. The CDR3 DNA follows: TGTGCCAGCTCACCCTTGGGACAGCGCGAAGAGACCCAGTACTTC. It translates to CASSPLGQREETQYF.

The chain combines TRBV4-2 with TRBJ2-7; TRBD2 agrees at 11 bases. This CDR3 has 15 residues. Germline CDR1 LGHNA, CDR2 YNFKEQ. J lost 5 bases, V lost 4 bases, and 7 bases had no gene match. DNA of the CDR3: TGTGCCAGCAGCCGAGCAGTAGCGGGGGGGGACGAGCAGTACTTC. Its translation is CASSRAVAGGDEQYF.

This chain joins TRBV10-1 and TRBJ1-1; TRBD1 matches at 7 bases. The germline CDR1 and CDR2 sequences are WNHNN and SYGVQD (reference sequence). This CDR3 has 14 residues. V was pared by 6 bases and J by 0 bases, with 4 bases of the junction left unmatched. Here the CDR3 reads CASRKDRLNTEAFF. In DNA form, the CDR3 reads TGCGCCAGCAGGAAGGACAGGCTGAACACTGAAGCTTTCTTT.

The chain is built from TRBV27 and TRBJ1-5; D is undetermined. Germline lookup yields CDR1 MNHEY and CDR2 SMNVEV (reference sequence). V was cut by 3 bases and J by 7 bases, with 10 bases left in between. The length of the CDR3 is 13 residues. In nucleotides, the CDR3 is TGTGCCAGCAGTTTCGGGAATGGGCAGCCCCAGCATTTT. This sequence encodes CASSFGNGQPQHF.

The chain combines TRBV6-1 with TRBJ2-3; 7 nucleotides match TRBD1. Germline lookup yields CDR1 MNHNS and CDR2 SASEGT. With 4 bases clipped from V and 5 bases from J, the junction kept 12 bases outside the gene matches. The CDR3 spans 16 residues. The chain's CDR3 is CASSVRGTAFIDTQYF. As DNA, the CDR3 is TGTGCCAGCAGTGTTAGAGGGACAGCGTTTATAGATACGCAGTATTTT.

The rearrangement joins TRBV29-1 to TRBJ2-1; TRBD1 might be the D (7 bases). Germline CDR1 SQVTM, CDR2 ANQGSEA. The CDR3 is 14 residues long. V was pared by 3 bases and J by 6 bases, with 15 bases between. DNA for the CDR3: TGCAGCGTTGACGTCAGGGGGGTTTTCAATGAGCAGTTCTTC. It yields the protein CSVDVRGVFNEQFF.

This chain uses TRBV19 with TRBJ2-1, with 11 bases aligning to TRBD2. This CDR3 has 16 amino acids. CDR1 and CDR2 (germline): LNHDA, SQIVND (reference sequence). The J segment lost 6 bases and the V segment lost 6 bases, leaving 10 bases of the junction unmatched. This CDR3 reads CASSLLSGGASNEQFF. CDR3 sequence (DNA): TGTGCCAGTAGCCTCCTTAGCGGGGGGGCGAGCAATGAGCAGTTCTTC.

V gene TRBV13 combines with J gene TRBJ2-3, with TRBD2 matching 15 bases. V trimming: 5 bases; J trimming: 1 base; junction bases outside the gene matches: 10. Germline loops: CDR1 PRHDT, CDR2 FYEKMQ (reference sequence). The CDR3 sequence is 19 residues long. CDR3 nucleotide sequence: TGTGCCAGCAGCCATCGGACTAGCGGGGGGGCAGCGGGCACAGATACGCAGTATTTT. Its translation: CASSHRTSGGAAGTDTQYF.

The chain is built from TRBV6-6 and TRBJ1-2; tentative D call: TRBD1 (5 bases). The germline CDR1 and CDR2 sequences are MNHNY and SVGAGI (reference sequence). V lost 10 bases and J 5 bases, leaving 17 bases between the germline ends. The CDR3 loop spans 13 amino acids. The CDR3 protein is CATSGGAEYGYTF. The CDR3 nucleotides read TGTGCCACCTCCGGAGGGGCGGAGTATGGCTACACCTTC.

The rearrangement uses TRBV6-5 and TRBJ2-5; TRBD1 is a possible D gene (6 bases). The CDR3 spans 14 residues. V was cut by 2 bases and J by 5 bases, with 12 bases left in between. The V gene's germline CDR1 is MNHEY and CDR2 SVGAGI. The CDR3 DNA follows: TGTGCCAGCAGTTACACTGGAACAGGGGAGACCCAGTACTTC. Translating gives CASSYTGTGETQYF.

As DNA, the CDR3 is TGTGCCAGTAGTACCGGGACAGAATTCTCCGAGCAGTACTTC. Its translation: CASSTGTEFSEQYF. The chain couples TRBV19 to TRBJ2-7; 7 bases are a match to TRBD1. CDR3 length: 14 residues. Germline V lookup: CDR1 LNHDA, CDR2 SQIVND (reference sequence). Trimming at V came to 4 bases and at J to 6 bases, leaving 9 bases not matched to a gene. The full variable domain, with the rest looked up from reference TRBV19 and TRBJ2-7, is DGGITQSPKYLFRKEGQNVTLSCEQNLNHDAMYWYRQDPGQGLRLIYYSQIVNDFQKGDIAEGYSVSREKKESFPLTVTSAQKNPTAFYLCASSTGTEFSEQYFGPGTRLTVT.

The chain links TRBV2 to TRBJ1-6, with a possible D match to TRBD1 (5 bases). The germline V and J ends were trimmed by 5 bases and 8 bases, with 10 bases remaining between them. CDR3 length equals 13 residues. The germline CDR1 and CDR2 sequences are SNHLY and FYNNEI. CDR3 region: CASSFDRDSPLHF. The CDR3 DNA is TGTGCCAGCAGTTTCGACAGAGATTCACCCCTCCACTTT.

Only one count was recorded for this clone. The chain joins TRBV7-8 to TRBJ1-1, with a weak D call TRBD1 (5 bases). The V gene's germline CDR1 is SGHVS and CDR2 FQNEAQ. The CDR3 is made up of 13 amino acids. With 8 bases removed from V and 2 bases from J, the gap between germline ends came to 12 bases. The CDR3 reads CASSLGANTEAFF. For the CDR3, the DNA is TGTGCCAGCTCACTTGGGGCTAACACTGAAGCTTTCTTT.